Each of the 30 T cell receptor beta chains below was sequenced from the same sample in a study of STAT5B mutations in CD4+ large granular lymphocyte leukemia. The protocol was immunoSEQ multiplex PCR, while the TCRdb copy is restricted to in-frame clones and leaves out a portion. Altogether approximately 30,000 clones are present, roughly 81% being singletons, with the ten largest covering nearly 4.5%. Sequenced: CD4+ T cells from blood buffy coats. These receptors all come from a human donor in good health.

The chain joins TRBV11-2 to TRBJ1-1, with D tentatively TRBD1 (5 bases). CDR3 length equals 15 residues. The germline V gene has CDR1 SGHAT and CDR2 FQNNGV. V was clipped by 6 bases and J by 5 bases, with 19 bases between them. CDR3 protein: CASRRPGGVGTEAFF. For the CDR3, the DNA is TGTGCCAGCAGAAGACCTGGGGGGGTTGGTACTGAAGCTTTCTTT. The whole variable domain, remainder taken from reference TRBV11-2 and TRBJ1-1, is EAGVAQSPRYKIIEKRQSVAFWCNPISGHATLYWYQQILGQGPKLLIQFQNNGVVDDSQLPKDRFSAERLKGVDSTLKIQPAKLEDSAVYLCASRRPGGVGTEAFFGQGTRLTVV.

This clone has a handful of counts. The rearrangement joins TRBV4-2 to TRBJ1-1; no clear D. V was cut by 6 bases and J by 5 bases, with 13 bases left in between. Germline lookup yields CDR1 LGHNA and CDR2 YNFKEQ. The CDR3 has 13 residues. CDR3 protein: CASRPGSRTEAFF. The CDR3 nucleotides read TGTGCCAGCAGACCCGGTAGTCGGACTGAAGCTTTCTTT.

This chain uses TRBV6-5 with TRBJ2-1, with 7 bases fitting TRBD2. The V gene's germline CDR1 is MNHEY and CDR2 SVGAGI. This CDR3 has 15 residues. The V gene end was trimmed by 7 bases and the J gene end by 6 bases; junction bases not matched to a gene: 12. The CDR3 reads CASTHGGTTLNEQFF. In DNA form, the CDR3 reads TGTGCCAGCACCCACGGGGGGACTACCCTCAATGAGCAGTTCTTC.

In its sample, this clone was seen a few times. The CDR3 DNA follows: TGTGCCAGCAGTTCCGGCCGAGCGGGGCGACTAGCAACTAATGAAAAACTGTTTTTT. Translation gives CASSSGRAGRLATNEKLFF. The V call is TRBV7-9, the J call TRBJ1-4; TRBD1 is a possible D gene (5 bases). Trimming stripped 6 bases from V and 0 bases from J, with 23 bases between. This CDR3 is 19 amino acids long. Germline V gives CDR1 SEHNR, CDR2 FQNEAQ (reference sequence).

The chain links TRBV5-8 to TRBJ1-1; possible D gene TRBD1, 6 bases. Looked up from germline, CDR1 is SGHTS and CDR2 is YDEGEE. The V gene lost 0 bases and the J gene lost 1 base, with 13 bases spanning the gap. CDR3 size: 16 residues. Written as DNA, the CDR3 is TGTGCCAGCAGCTTGGCCTTCCTGGGGGCGAACACTGAAGCTTTCTTT. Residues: CASSLAFLGANTEAFF. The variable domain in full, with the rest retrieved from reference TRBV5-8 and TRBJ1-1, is EAGVTQSPTHLIKTRGQQATLRCSPISGHTSVYWYQQALGLGLQFLLWYDEGEERNRGNFPPRFSGRQFPNYSSELNVNALELEDSALYLCASSLAFLGANTEAFFGQGTRLTVV.

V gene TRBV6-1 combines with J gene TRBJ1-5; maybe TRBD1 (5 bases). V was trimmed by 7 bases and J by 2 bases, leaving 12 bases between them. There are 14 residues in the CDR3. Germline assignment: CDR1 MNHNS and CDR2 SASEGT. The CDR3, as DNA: TGTGCCAGCAAACGCCGGGGGGGCAATCAGCCCCAGCATTTT. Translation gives CASKRRGGNQPQHF.

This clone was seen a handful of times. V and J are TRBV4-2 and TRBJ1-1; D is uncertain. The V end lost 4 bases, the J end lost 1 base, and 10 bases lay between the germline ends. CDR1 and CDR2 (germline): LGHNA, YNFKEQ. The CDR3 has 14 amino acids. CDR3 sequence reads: CASSPQFRNTEAFF. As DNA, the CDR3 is TGTGCCAGCAGCCCCCAGTTCAGGAACACTGAAGCTTTCTTT.

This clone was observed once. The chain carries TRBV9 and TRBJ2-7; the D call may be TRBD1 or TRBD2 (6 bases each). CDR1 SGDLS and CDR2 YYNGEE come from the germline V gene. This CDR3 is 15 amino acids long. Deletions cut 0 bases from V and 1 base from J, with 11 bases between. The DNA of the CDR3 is TGTGCCAGCAGCGTAGAGGGGGGACCTTCCTACGAGCAGTACTTC. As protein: CASSVEGGPSYEQYF. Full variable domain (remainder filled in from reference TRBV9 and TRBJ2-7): DSGVTQTPKHLITATGQRVTLRCSPRSGDLSVYWYQQSLDQGLQFLIQYYNGEERAKGNILERFSAQQFPDLHSELNLSSLELGDSALYFCASSVEGGPSYEQYFGPGTRLTVT.

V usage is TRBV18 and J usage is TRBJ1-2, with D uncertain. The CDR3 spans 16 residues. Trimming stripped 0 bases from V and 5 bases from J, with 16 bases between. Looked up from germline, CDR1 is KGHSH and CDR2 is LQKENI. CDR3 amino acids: CASSPPISQIAYGYTF. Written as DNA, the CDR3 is TGTGCCAGCTCACCACCGATTAGTCAGATAGCTTATGGCTACACCTTC.

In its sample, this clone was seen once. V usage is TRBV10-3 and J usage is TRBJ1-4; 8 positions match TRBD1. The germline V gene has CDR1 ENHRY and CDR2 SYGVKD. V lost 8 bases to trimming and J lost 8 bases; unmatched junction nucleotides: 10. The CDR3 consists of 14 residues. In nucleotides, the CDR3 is TGTGCCATCTCGCCTGGACAGGGTGAAGAAAAACTGTTTTTT. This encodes CAISPGQGEEKLFF.

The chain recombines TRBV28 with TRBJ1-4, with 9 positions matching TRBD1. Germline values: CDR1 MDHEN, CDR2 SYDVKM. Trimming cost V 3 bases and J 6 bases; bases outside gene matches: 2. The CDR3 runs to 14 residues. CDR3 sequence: CASSLTGGHEKLFF. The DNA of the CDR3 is TGTGCCAGCAGTTTGACAGGGGGACATGAAAAACTGTTTTTT.

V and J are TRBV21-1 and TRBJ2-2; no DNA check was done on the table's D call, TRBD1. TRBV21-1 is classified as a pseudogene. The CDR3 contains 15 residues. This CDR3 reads CASTRQGSLGGELFF. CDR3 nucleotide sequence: TGTGCCAGCACTCGACAGGGGAGTCTTGGCGGGGAGCTGTTTTTT.

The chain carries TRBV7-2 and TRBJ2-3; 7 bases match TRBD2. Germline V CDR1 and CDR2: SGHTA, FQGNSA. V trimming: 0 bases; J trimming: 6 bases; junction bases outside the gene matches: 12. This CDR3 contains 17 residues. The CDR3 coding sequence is TGTGCCAGCAGCTTAGCGCATTCCCCGGACGGGAGGGATACGCAGTATTTT. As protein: CASSLAHSPDGRDTQYF.

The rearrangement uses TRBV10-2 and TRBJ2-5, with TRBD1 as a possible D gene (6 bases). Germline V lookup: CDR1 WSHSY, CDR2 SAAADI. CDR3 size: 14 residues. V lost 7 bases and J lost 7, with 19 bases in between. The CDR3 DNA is TGCGCCAGCAAGGGATTTTGGGGGCAGGGGACCCAGTACTTC. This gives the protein CASKGFWGQGTQYF.

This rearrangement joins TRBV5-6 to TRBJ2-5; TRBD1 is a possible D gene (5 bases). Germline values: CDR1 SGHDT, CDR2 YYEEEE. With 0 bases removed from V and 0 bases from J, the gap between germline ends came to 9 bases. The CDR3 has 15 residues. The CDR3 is CASSLVSGYQETQYF. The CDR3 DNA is TGTGCCAGCAGCTTGGTTTCAGGGTACCAAGAGACCCAGTACTTC.

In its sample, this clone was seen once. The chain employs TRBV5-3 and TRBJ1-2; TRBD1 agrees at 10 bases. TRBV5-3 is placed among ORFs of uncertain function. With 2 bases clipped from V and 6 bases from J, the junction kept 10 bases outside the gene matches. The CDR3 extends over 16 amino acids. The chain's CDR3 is CARSFARQGANDGYTF. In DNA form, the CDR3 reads TGTGCCAGAAGCTTTGCCCGACAGGGGGCAAATGATGGCTACACCTTC.

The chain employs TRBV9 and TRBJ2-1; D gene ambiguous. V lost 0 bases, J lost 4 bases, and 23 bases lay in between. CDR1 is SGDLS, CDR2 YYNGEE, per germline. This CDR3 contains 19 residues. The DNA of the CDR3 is TGTGCCAGCAGCGTAGCTCTGCCGGCAGAAGTCCTGCAGTACAATGAGCAGTTCTTC. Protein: CASSVALPAEVLQYNEQFF.

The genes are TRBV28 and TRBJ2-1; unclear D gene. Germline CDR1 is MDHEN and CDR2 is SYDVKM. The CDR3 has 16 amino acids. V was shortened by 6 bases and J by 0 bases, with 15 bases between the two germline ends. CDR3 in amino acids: CASSTWTGSSYNEQFF. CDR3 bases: TGTGCCAGCAGCACATGGACGGGTAGCTCCTACAATGAGCAGTTCTTC.

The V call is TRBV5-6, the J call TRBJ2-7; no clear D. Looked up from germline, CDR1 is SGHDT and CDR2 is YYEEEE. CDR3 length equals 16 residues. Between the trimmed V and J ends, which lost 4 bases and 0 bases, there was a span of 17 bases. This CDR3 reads CASSPTVWSPSYEQYF. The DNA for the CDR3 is TGTGCCAGCAGCCCGACTGTTTGGTCCCCCTCCTACGAGCAGTACTTC.

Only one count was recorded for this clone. In DNA form, the CDR3 reads TGTGCCAGCAGCCAAGATCTGGGGGGCGAGGACGAAAAACTGTTTTTT. It encodes CASSQDLGGEDEKLFF. The V gene is TRBV4-2, the J gene TRBJ1-4; D perhaps matches TRBD1 (6 bases). Germline CDR1 LGHNA, CDR2 YNFKEQ. The V and J ends lost 0 bases and 8 bases respectively, with 16 bases between them. CDR3 size: 16 residues.

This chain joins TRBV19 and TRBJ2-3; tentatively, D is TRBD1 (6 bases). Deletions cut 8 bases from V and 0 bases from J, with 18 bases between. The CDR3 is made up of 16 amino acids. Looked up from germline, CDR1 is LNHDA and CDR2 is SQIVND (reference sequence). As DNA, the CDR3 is TGTGCCAGTTCCCCGAGGGGACAAACTAGCACAGATACGCAGTATTTT. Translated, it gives CASSPRGQTSTDTQYF.

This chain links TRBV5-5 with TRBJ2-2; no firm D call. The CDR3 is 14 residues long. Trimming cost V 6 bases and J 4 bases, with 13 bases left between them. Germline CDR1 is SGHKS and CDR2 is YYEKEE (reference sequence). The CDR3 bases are TGTGCCAGCACCCCGAGACCGATCACCGGGGAGCTGTTTTTT. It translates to CASTPRPITGELFF.

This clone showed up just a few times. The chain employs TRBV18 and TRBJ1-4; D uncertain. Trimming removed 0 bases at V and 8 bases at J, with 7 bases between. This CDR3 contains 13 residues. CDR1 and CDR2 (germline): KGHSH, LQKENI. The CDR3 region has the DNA TGTGCCAGCTCACCACCGACGCGGGAAAAACTGTTTTTT. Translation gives CASSPPTREKLFF.

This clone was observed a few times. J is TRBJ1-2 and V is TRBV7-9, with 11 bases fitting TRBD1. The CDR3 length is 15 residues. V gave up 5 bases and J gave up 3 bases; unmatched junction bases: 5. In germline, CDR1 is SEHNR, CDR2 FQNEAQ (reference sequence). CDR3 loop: CASSPPGQGDYGYTF. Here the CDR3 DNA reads TGTGCCAGCAGCCCACCGGGACAGGGGGACTATGGCTACACCTTC. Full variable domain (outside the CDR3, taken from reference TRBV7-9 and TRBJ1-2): DTGVSQNPRHKITKRGQNVTFRCDPISEHNRLYWYRQTLGQGPEFLTYFQNEAQLEKSRLLSDRFSAERPKGSFSTLEIQRTEQGDSAMYLCASSPPGQGDYGYTFGSGTRLTVV.

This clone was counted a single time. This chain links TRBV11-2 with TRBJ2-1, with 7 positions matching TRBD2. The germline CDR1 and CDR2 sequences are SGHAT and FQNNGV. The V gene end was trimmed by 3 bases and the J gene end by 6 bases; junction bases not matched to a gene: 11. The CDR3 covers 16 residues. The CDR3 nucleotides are TGTGCCAGCAGCTTCTTTCGGCGGGAGTACACCAATGAGCAGTTCTTC. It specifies CASSFFRREYTNEQFF.

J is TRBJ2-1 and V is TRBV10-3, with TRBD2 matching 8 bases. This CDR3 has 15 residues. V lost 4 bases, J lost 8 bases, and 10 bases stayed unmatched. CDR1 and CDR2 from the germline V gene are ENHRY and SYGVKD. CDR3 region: CAISVTSGRGDEQFF. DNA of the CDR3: TGTGCCATCAGTGTGACCTCCGGGAGGGGGGATGAGCAGTTCTTC.

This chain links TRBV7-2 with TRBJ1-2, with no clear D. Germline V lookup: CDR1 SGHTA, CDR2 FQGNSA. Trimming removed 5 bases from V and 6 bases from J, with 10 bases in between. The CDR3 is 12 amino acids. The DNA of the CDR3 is TGTGCCAGCAGCCGATTCGTCGATGGCTACACCTTC. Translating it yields CASSRFVDGYTF.

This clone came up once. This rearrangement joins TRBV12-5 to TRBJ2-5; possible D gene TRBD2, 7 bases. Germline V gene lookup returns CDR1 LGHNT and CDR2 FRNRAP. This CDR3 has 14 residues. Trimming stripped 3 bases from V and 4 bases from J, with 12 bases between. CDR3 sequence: CASGFGGLGETQYF. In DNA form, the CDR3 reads TGTGCTAGTGGTTTCGGGGGGCTCGGAGAGACCCAGTACTTC.

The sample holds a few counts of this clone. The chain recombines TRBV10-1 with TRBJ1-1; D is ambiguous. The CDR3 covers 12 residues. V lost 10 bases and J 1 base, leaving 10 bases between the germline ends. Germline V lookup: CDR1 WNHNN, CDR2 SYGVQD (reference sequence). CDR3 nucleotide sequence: TGCGCCACCTCTCACGGGAACACTGAAGCTTTCTTT. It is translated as CATSHGNTEAFF.

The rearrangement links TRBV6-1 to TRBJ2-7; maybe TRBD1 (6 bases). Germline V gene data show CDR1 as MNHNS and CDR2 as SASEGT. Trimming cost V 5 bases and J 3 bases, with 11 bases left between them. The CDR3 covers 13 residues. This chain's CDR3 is CASSLQGFYEQYF. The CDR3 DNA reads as TGTGCCAGCAGTTTACAGGGATTCTACGAGCAGTACTTC.